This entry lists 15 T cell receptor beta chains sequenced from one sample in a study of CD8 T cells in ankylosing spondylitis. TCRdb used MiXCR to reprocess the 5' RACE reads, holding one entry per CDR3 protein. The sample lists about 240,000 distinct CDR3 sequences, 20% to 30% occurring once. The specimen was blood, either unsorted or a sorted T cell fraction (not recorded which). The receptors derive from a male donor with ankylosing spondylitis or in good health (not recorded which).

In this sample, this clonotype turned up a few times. CDR3 bases: TGTGCCAGCAGCCAAGGAGTCAGGGCTAACTATGGCTACACCTTC. Amino acid sequence: CASSQGVRANYGYTF. V usage is TRBV3-1 and J usage is TRBJ1-2, with D possibly being TRBD1 (5 bases). The CDR3 has 15 amino acids. Germline V gene sequence: CDR1 LGHDT, CDR2 YNNKEL (reference sequence). Trimming took 1 base from V and 0 from J, leaving 9 bases between them.

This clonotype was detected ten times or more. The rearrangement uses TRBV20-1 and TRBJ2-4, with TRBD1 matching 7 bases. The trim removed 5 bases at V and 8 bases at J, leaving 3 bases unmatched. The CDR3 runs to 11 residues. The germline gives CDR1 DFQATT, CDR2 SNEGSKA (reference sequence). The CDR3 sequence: CSAGQEDIQYF. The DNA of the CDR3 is TGCAGTGCTGGACAGGAGGACATTCAGTACTTC.

The CDR3 protein is CASSTPGRHF. In DNA, the CDR3 is TGTGCCAGCAGCACCCCGGGACGGCATTTT. The chain uses TRBV21-1 and TRBJ1-5; the table gives TRBD1 as D, unverified against the DNA. TRBV21-1 is designated a pseudogene. The CDR3 loop spans 10 amino acids.

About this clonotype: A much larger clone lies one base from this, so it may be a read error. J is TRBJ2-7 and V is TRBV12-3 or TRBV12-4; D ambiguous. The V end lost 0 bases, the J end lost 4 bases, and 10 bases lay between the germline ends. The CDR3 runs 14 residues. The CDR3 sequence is CASSLAVAPYEQYF. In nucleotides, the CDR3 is TGTGCCAGCAGTTTAGCGGTAGCACCGTACGAGCAGTACTTC.

In DNA form, the CDR3 reads TGCAGTGCTCCTAGCGGGGGGGGGTGGTATGAGCAGTTCTTC. Amino acid sequence: CSAPSGGGWYEQFF. J is TRBJ2-1 and V is TRBV20-1; 12 bases fit TRBD2. Germline V gene data show CDR1 as DFQATT and CDR2 as SNEGSKA (reference sequence). The CDR3 runs 14 residues. With V trimmed by 5 bases and J by 8 bases, 7 bases remained unmatched.

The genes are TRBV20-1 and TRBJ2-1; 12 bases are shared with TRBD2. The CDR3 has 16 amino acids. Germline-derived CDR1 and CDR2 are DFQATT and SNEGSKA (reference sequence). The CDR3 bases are TGCAGCGCCACTAGCGGGGGGCCGAGCTCCTACAATGAGCAGTTCTTC. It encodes CSATSGGPSSYNEQFF.

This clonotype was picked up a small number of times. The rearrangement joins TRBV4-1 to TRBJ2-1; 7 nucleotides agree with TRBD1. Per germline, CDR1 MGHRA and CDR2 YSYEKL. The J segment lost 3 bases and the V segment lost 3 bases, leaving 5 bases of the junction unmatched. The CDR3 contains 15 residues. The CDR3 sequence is CASSHERDSYNEQFF. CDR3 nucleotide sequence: TGCGCCAGCAGCCATGAACGGGACAGCTACAATGAGCAGTTCTTC.

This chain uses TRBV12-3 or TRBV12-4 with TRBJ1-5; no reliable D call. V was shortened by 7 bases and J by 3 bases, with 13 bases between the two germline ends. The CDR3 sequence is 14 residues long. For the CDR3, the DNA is TGTGCCAGCACCACTCGGGCTTCCAATCAGCCCCAGCATTTT. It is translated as CASTTRASNQPQHF.

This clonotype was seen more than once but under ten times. The CDR3 coding sequence is TGTGCCAGCAGCCCTCGGGAGACCCAAGAGACCCAGTACTTC. It encodes CASSPRETQETQYF. The rearrangement uses TRBV12-3 or TRBV12-4 and TRBJ2-5; D perhaps matches TRBD2 (6 bases). The CDR3 has 14 amino acids. V lost 6 bases, J lost 1 base, and 12 bases lay in between.

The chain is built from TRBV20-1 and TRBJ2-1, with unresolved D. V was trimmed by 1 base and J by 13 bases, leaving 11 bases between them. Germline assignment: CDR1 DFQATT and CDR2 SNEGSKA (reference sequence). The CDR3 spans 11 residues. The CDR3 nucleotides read TGCAGTGCTAGAGGTCCGCATGGACAGTTCTTC. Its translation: CSARGPHGQFF.

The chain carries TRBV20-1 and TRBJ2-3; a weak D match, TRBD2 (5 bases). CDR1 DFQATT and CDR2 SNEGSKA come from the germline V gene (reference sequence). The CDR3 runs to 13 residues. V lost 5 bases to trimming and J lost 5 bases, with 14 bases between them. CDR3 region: CSAPRPAVDTQYF. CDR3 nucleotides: TGCAGTGCTCCCCGACCAGCGGTAGATACGCAGTATTTT.

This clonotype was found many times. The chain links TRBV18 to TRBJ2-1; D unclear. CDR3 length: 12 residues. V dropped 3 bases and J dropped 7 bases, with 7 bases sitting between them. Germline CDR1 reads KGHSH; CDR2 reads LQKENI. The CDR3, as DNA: TGTGCCAGCTCACCTGACACGAATGAGCAGTTCTTC. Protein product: CASSPDTNEQFF.

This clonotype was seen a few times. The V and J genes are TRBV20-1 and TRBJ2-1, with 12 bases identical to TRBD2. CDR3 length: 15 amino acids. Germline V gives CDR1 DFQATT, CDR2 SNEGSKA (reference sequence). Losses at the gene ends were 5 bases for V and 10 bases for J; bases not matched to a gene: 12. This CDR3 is CSALAASGGAGEQFF. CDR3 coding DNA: TGCAGTGCTCTTGCAGCTAGCGGGGGGGCAGGGGAGCAGTTCTTC.

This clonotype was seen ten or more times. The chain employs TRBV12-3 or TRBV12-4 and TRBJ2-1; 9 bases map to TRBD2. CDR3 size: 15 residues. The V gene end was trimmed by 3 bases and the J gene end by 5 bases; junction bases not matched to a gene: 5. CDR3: CASSFAGGRNNEQFF. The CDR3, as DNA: TGTGCCAGCAGTTTTGCGGGGGGGCGTAACAATGAGCAGTTCTTC.

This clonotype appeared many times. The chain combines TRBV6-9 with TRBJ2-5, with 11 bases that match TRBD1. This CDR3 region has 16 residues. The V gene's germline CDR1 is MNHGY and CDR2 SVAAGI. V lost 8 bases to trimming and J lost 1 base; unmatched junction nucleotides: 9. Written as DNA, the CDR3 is TGTGCCAGCGTACCCCGGACAGGGGGCCTCCAAGAGACCCAGTACTTC. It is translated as CASVPRTGGLQETQYF.